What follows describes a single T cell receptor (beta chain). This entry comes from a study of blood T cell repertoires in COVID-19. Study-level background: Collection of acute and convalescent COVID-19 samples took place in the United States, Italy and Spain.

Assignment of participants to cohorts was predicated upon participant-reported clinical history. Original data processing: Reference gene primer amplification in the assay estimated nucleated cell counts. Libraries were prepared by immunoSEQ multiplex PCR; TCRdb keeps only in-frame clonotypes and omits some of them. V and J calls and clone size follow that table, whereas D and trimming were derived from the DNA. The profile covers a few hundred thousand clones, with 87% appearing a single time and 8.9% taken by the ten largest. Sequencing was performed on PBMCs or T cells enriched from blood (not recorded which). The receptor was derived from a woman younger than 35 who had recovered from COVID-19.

The DNA of the CDR3 is TGCGCCAGCAGCCAAGATACGACAGGGCTGTATGGAAACACCATATATTTT. Encoded protein: CASSQDTTGLYGNTIYF. The rearrangement uses TRBV4-3 and TRBJ1-3; 7 bases are a match to TRBD1. CDR1 and CDR2 from the germline V gene are LGHNA and YSLEER. The CDR3 is 17 amino acids. With 0 bases clipped from V and 3 bases from J, the junction kept 8 bases outside the gene matches.